This note documents a single T cell receptor beta chain sequence. The antigen is unknown. This entry belongs to a study of OX40 agonist ivuxolimab in advanced cancers. Overall study results and limits: Expanded clones were, on average, more numerous among CD8+ T cells than CD4+.

Blood specimens came from baseline, cycle 4 day 1, and cycle 7 day 1. Data came from immunoSEQ multiplex PCR; TCRdb stores just in-frame clones and leaves some out. The sample has some 100,000 clones, more than 85% seen once. The material was CD4+ or CD8+ T cells sorted from blood, obtained in a trial of the OX40 agonist ivuxolimab. This sequence was found in an adult with an advanced solid tumor such as melanoma, head and neck, liver or kidney cancer.

The chain's CDR3 is CSARPGGDEAFF. For the CDR3, the DNA is TGCAGCGCTAGGCCCGGGGGGGACGAAGCTTTCTTT. V usage is TRBV29-1 and J usage is TRBJ1-1, with D possibly TRBD1 on 5 matching bases. CDR3 size: 12 residues. V lost 7 bases and J 8 bases, leaving 17 bases between the germline ends. Germline CDR1 and CDR2: SQVTM and ANQGSEA.